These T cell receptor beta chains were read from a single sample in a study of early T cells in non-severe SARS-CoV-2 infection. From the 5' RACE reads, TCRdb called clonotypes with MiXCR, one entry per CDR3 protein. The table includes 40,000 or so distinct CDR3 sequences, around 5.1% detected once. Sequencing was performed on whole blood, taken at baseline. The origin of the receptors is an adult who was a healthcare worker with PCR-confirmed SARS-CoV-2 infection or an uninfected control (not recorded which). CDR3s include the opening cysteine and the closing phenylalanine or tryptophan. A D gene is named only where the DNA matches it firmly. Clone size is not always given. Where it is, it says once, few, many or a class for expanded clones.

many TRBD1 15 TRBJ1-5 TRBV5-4 CASSLQGVDNQPQHF TGTGCCAGCAGCCTGCAGGGGGTGGATAATCAGCCCCAGCATTTT
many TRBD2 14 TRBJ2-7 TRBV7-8 CASSPRRGGREQYF TGTGCCAGCAGCCCCCGGAGGGGAGGGCGCGAGCAGTACTTC
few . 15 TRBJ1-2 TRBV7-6 CASSLELGSEDGYTF TGTGCCAGCAGCTTAGAATTGGGGTCCGAGGATGGCTACACCTTC
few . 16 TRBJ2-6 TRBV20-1 CSAVPLDRSGANVLTF TGCAGTGCAGTACCCTTGGACCGTTCTGGGGCCAACGTCCTGACTTTC
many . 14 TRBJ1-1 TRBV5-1 CASSFLQRGTEAFF TGCGCCAGCAGCTTCTTGCAAAGGGGCACTGAAGCTTTCTTT
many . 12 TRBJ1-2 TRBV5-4 CASSRDRSGYTF TGTGCCAGCAGCCGGGACCGTTCGGGCTACACCTTC
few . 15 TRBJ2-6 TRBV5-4 CASSLTGNGANVLTF TGTGCCAGCAGCTTGACAGGGAATGGGGCCAACGTCCTGACTTTC
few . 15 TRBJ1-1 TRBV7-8 CASSPRLSMNTEAFF TGTGCCAGCAGCCCTCGACTGAGCATGAACACTGAAGCTTTCTTT
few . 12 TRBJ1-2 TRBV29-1 CSVPQSNYGYTF TGCAGCGTTCCACAGTCTAACTATGGCTACACCTTC
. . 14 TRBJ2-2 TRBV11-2 CASSLDYGAGELFF TGTGCCAGCAGCTTAGATTACGGGGCCGGGGAGCTGTTTTTT
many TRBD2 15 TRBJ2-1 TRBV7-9 CASSLASGTYNEQFF TGTGCCAGCAGCTTGGCTAGCGGGACCTACAATGAGCAGTTCTTC
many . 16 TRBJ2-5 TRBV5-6 CASSLGPRGFGETQYF TGTGCCAGCAGCCTGGGACCCCGGGGTTTTGGGGAGACCCAGTACTTC
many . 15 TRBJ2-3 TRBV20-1 CSARPRRASGDTQYF TGCAGTGCTAGACCCCGGAGGGCCTCAGGGGATACGCAGTATTTT
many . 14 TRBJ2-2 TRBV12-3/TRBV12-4 CASGPGVNTGELFF TGTGCCAGCGGCCCTGGGGTGAACACCGGGGAGCTGTTTTTT
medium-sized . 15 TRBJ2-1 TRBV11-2 CASSLTPGTPTEQFF TGTGCCAGCAGCTTAACCCCCGGGACACCGACCGAGCAGTTCTTC
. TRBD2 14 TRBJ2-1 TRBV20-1 CSAMLAGLYNEQFF TGCAGTGCTATGTTAGCGGGCCTGTACAATGAGCAGTTCTTC
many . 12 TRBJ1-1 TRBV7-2 CASSESGGEAFF TGTGCCAGCAGCGAGTCTGGCGGGGAAGCTTTCTTT
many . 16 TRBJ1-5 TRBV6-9 CASSYPRGRSNQPQHF TGTGCCAGCAGTTACCCGAGGGGGAGAAGCAATCAGCCCCAGCATTTT
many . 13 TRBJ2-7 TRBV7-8 CASTKQGEDEQYF TGTGCCAGCACCAAACAGGGAGAAGACGAGCAGTACTTC
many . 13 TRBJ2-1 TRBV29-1 CSVIRDAHNEQFF TGCAGCGTAATCCGGGACGCTCACAATGAGCAGTTCTTC
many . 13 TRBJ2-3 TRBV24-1 CATRGATRDTQYF TGTGCCACTAGGGGGGCCACTCGAGATACGCAGTATTTT
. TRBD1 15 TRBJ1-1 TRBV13 CASSLREQGARVAFF TGTGCCAGCAGCTTACGGGAACAGGGGGCGCGCGTAGCTTTCTTT
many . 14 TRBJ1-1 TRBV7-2 CASSLGGRGTEAFF TGTGCCAGCAGCTTAGGCGGGAGGGGAACTGAAGCTTTCTTT
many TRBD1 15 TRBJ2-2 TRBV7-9 CASSSGTANTGELFF TGTGCCAGCAGCTCCGGGACAGCGAACACCGGGGAGCTGTTTTTT
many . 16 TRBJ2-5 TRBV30 CAWSPAGPTYQETQYF TGTGCCTGGAGTCCGGCGGGACCGACGTACCAAGAGACCCAGTACTTC
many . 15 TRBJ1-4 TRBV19 CASSARRGWGEKLFF TGTGCCAGTAGTGCCCGACGGGGCTGGGGTGAAAAACTGTTTTTT
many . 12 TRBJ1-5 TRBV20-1 CSARTARGATHF TGCAGTGCTAGGACAGCACGCGGGGCAACGCATTTT
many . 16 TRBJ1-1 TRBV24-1 CATSPRTGRANTEAFF TGTGCCACCAGCCCAAGGACCGGGAGGGCGAACACTGAAGCTTTCTTT
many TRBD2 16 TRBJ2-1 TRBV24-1 CATSDPSGGGYNEQFF TGTGCCACCAGTGACCCCTCCGGGGGAGGGTACAATGAGCAGTTCTTC
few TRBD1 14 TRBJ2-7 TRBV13 CTSSFKPQGDEQYF TGTACCAGCAGCTTCAAGCCACAGGGGGACGAGCAGTACTTC